This T cell receptor beta chain was recorded in a study of blood T cell repertoires in COVID-19. Seattle patients were enrolled while actively infected and followed longitudinally. From germline, CDR1 is SGDLS and CDR2 YYNGEE. The trim removed 4 bases at V and 0 bases at J, leaving 4 bases unmatched. The CDR3 has 16 residues. Clones were read by immunoSEQ multiplex PCR, and TCRdb kept only the in-frame ones, dropping some. The data show over 150,000 clones, approximately 85% seen once. This chain joins TRBV9 and TRBJ2-6, with 7 bases identical to TRBD1. This receptor was identified in a woman of 80 years or more with COVID-19, enrolled during active disease. The source material was peripheral blood. CDR3 residues: CASSQRGLSGANVLTF. For the CDR3, the DNA is TGTGCCAGCAGCCAGAGGGGGCTCTCTGGGGCCAACGTCCTGACTTTC.